The entry that follows covers one TCR beta chain sequence. The data were taken from a study of blood T cell repertoires in COVID-19. Study overall: Both acute and convalescent COVID-19 samples were obtained from the United States, Italy and Spain. From T cells, B-cell-depleted T cells, or PBMCs came the material, which was cDNA or gDNA.

Germline lookup yields CDR1 SGDLS and CDR2 YYNGEE. After removal of 6 bases from V and 6 bases from J, the junction contained 5 bases not matched to a gene. The CDR3 runs 12 residues. In the original processing: Reference gene primer amplification in the assay estimated nucleated cell counts. The table came from immunoSEQ multiplex PCR; TCRdb's copy has only in-frame clones and leaves some out. V and J calls and clone size are as listed in that table; D and trimming were resolved from the DNA. The sample contains 9,500 to 12,000 clones, approximately 88% of which appear only once. The clonotype originates from a human donor in a cohort sampled during active COVID-19. J is TRBJ1-1 and V is TRBV9; TRBD1 matches at 7 bases. Sequencing was performed on peripheral blood. The CDR3 region is CASNRQGSEAFF. The CDR3 DNA is TGTGCCAGCAACCGACAGGGCTCTGAAGCTTTCTTT.